These T cell receptor beta chains were read from a single sample in a study of cytomegalovirus exposure and HLA in healthy donors. The assay was immunoSEQ multiplex PCR, and TCRdb's table has in-frame clones only and misses some. The sample contains approximately 240,000 clones, approximately 90% of which appear only once. The sequencing sample was made of PBMCs. These receptors all come from a woman between 18 and 29 years old in good health and CMV-seronegative. Both conserved end residues are part of each CDR3. Each record gives: clone size, D gene, V gene, J gene, CDR3 DNA, CDR3 protein. A D gene is named only where the DNA matches it firmly. Some rows mark clone size as missing; the rest say once, few, many or name a class of expanded clone.

abundance: few; d_gene: .; v_gene: TRBV4-2; j_gene: TRBJ2-1; CDR3nt: TGTGCCAGCAGCCAAGATGCTAGCGTCAGGAGTTACAATGAGCAGTTCTTC; CDR3aa: CASSQDASVRSYNEQFF
abundance: .; d_gene: .; v_gene: TRBV27; j_gene: TRBJ2-6; CDR3nt: TGTGCCAGCAGTTTATGGGGACAACTCAGTAAGGTCTCTGGGGCCAACGTCCTGACTTTC; CDR3aa: CASSLWGQLSKVSGANVLTF
abundance: .; d_gene: TRBD1; v_gene: TRBV6-1; j_gene: TRBJ1-4; CDR3nt: TGTGCCAGTGCGGACAGGTTAAATGAAAAACTGTTTTTT; CDR3aa: CASADRLNEKLFF
abundance: .; d_gene: .; v_gene: TRBV6-1; j_gene: TRBJ1-1; CDR3nt: TGTGCCAGCCCAATTATGCGGGGTCAAGGCACTGAAGCTTTCTTT; CDR3aa: CASPIMRGQGTEAFF
abundance: .; d_gene: .; v_gene: TRBV7-2; j_gene: TRBJ2-5; CDR3nt: TGTGCCAGCAGCGGGGGGGCGGGGGAGACCCAGTACTTC; CDR3aa: CASSGGAGETQYF
abundance: .; d_gene: .; v_gene: TRBV20-1; j_gene: TRBJ1-1; CDR3nt: TGCAGCTGGGGCACGAACACTGAAGCTTTCTTT; CDR3aa: CSWGTNTEAFF
abundance: .; d_gene: TRBD2; v_gene: TRBV4-3; j_gene: TRBJ2-6; CDR3nt: TGCGCCAGCAGCCAAGACTGGGTAGCGGGTCTCTCTGGGGCCAACGTCCTGACTTTC; CDR3aa: CASSQDWVAGLSGANVLTF
abundance: few; d_gene: .; v_gene: TRBV18; j_gene: TRBJ1-5; CDR3nt: TGTGCCAGCTCACCGGGCAGGTTTAGCAATCAGCCCCAGCATTTT; CDR3aa: CASSPGRFSNQPQHF
abundance: .; d_gene: TRBD2; v_gene: TRBV30; j_gene: TRBJ2-3; CDR3nt: TGTGCCTGGAGTGTAGCGGGAGATCCCACAGATACGCAGTATTTT; CDR3aa: CAWSVAGDPTDTQYF
abundance: few; d_gene: .; v_gene: TRBV4-3; j_gene: TRBJ1-5; CDR3nt: TGCGCCAGCAGCCAAGAAGTGGCAGGTTATAGCAATCAGCCCCAGCATTTT; CDR3aa: CASSQEVAGYSNQPQHF
abundance: .; d_gene: TRBD1; v_gene: TRBV5-5; j_gene: TRBJ1-2; CDR3nt: TGTGCCAGCAGCTTCCCCTCTTTGATCGGGACAGGGTTTGGCTACACCTTC; CDR3aa: CASSFPSLIGTGFGYTF
abundance: .; d_gene: .; v_gene: TRBV7-9; j_gene: TRBJ1-1; CDR3nt: TGTGCCAGCAGCTTAGGGCGGGCGAACACTGAAGCTTTCTTT; CDR3aa: CASSLGRANTEAFF
abundance: .; d_gene: TRBD1; v_gene: TRBV5-5; j_gene: TRBJ2-1; CDR3nt: TGTGCCAGCAGCTTGGAAGGTACTCGACAGGGGGCCTCCTACAATGAGCAGTTCTTC; CDR3aa: CASSLEGTRQGASYNEQFF
abundance: once; d_gene: .; v_gene: TRBV6-6; j_gene: TRBJ1-1; CDR3nt: TGTGCCAGCAGTTACGGGCAGGGAGGATCTGAAGCTTTCTTT; CDR3aa: CASSYGQGGSEAFF
abundance: once; d_gene: .; v_gene: TRBV7-2; j_gene: TRBJ2-7; CDR3nt: TGTGCCAGCAGCTTAGTACCTAGCGTTGGTTACGAGCAGTACTTC; CDR3aa: CASSLVPSVGYEQYF
abundance: .; d_gene: .; v_gene: TRBV19; j_gene: TRBJ1-1; CDR3nt: TGTGCCAGTAAAGACGGCAGGATGAACACTGAAGCTTTCTTT; CDR3aa: CASKDGRMNTEAFF
abundance: .; d_gene: TRBD1; v_gene: TRBV6-6; j_gene: TRBJ2-1; CDR3nt: TGTGCCAGCAGCAAAACCGGGACAGGGAACAATGAGCAGTTCTTC; CDR3aa: CASSKTGTGNNEQFF
abundance: .; d_gene: TRBD1; v_gene: TRBV5-1; j_gene: TRBJ2-5; CDR3nt: TGCGCCAGCAGCTTGGGGACAGGGGATGGGGAGACCCAGTACTTC; CDR3aa: CASSLGTGDGETQYF
abundance: .; d_gene: TRBD1; v_gene: TRBV7-2; j_gene: TRBJ2-7; CDR3nt: TGTGCCAGCAGCTCCGGACGACAGGGGAGGAACGAGCAGTACTTC; CDR3aa: CASSSGRQGRNEQYF
abundance: .; d_gene: .; v_gene: TRBV6-5; j_gene: TRBJ1-5; CDR3nt: TGTGCCAGCAGTTACGGCGGGGGAAATCAGCCCCAGCATTTT; CDR3aa: CASSYGGGNQPQHF
abundance: .; d_gene: .; v_gene: TRBV4-2; j_gene: TRBJ1-6; CDR3nt: TGTGCCAGCAGCCCTCAGCCCGGGACAAATAATTCACCCCTCCACTTT; CDR3aa: CASSPQPGTNNSPLHF
abundance: .; d_gene: .; v_gene: TRBV5-4; j_gene: TRBJ2-2; CDR3nt: TGTGCCAGCACCCTGGGGCGGGGGCGGCACACCGGGGAGCTGTTTTTT; CDR3aa: CASTLGRGRHTGELFF
abundance: .; d_gene: .; v_gene: TRBV19; j_gene: TRBJ1-1; CDR3nt: TGTGCCAGTAGTTCGATCCGGAGAAGGAACACTGAAGCTTTCTTT; CDR3aa: CASSSIRRRNTEAFF
abundance: once; d_gene: .; v_gene: TRBV6-5; j_gene: TRBJ2-6; CDR3nt: TGTGCCAGCAGTTACGAGGGTTCCGGGGCCAACGTCCTGACTTTC; CDR3aa: CASSYEGSGANVLTF
abundance: .; d_gene: .; v_gene: TRBV19; j_gene: TRBJ2-7; CDR3nt: TGTGCCAGTAGTATGACAGAAAACGAGCAGTACTTC; CDR3aa: CASSMTENEQYF
abundance: .; d_gene: TRBD2; v_gene: TRBV4-3; j_gene: TRBJ2-7; CDR3nt: TGCGCCAGCAGCCAAGATATCTCAGCGGGAGCCAGAGAGCAGTACTTC; CDR3aa: CASSQDISAGAREQYF
abundance: .; d_gene: .; v_gene: TRBV5-1; j_gene: TRBJ2-3; CDR3nt: TGCGCCAGCAGCTCTCCCACAGATACGCAGTATTTT; CDR3aa: CASSSPTDTQYF
abundance: .; d_gene: TRBD2; v_gene: TRBV5-1; j_gene: TRBJ2-7; CDR3nt: TGCGCCAGCAGCTCTAGCGGGGGGGACTACGAGCAGTACTTC; CDR3aa: CASSSSGGDYEQYF
abundance: .; d_gene: TRBD1; v_gene: TRBV2; j_gene: TRBJ2-5; CDR3nt: TGTGCCAGCTGGTGGGATGAGGTTAGGGGGCGGATAGAGACCCAGTACTTC; CDR3aa: CASWWDEVRGRIETQYF
abundance: .; d_gene: TRBD1; v_gene: TRBV7-9; j_gene: TRBJ2-4; CDR3nt: TGTGCCAGCAGTCCCCGGGACAGGGCGGACATTCAGTACTTC; CDR3aa: CASSPRDRADIQYF
abundance: .; d_gene: TRBD1; v_gene: TRBV11-3; j_gene: TRBJ1-2; CDR3nt: TGTGCCAGCAGCTTAGGAACGGTGGACAGGGGCTTC; CDR3aa: CASSLGTVDRGF
abundance: .; d_gene: TRBD1; v_gene: TRBV19; j_gene: TRBJ2-5; CDR3nt: TGTGCCAGTAGTCTGGACAGGGTGGAGACCCAGTACTTC; CDR3aa: CASSLDRVETQYF
abundance: .; d_gene: .; v_gene: TRBV6-5; j_gene: TRBJ2-7; CDR3nt: TGTGCCAGCAGAACAGGTAGCCTCTACGAGCAGTACTTC; CDR3aa: CASRTGSLYEQYF
abundance: .; d_gene: .; v_gene: TRBV6-5; j_gene: TRBJ1-2; CDR3nt: TGTGCCAGCAAAACGAGTCGGCGGGGCTATGGCTACACCTTC; CDR3aa: CASKTSRRGYGYTF
abundance: .; d_gene: .; v_gene: TRBV10-3; j_gene: TRBJ1-4; CDR3nt: TGTGCCATCACCTTGGTGGGGGCTCGATCAACTAATGAAAAACTGTTTTTT; CDR3aa: CAITLVGARSTNEKLFF
abundance: .; d_gene: .; v_gene: TRBV7-7; j_gene: TRBJ2-5; CDR3nt: TGTGCCAGCAGCTTAGGAGCCGAAAGGAGGGAGCAGTACTTC; CDR3aa: CASSLGAERREQYF
abundance: few; d_gene: TRBD2; v_gene: TRBV9; j_gene: TRBJ2-1; CDR3nt: TGTGCCAGCAGGCGGGGGGCTCCAACCTACAATGAGCAGTTCTTC; CDR3aa: CASRRGAPTYNEQFF
abundance: .; d_gene: TRBD1; v_gene: TRBV10-1; j_gene: TRBJ2-5; CDR3nt: TGCGCCAGCAGAGACAGGGAACGTCGGGAGACCCAGTACTTC; CDR3aa: CASRDRERRETQYF
abundance: few; d_gene: TRBD1; v_gene: TRBV19; j_gene: TRBJ1-4; CDR3nt: TGTGCCAGTAGTATTCAGGGGGACTTGGGTGAAAAACTGTTTTTT; CDR3aa: CASSIQGDLGEKLFF
abundance: .; d_gene: TRBD2; v_gene: TRBV6-1; j_gene: TRBJ2-2; CDR3nt: TGTGCCGTCGGGGGGACCAACACCGGGGAGCTGTTTTTT; CDR3aa: CAVGGTNTGELFF
abundance: .; d_gene: TRBD2; v_gene: TRBV27; j_gene: TRBJ2-2; CDR3nt: TGTGCCAGCAGCAGACTAGCGGGGAACACCGGGGAGCTGTTTTTT; CDR3aa: CASSRLAGNTGELFF
abundance: .; d_gene: .; v_gene: TRBV7-2; j_gene: TRBJ2-4; CDR3nt: TGTGCCAGCAGCTTAAGTGGGACATTAGCCAAAAACATTCAGTACTTC; CDR3aa: CASSLSGTLAKNIQYF
abundance: few; d_gene: .; v_gene: TRBV14; j_gene: TRBJ2-7; CDR3nt: TGTGCCAGCAGCCAAGATGTTATGGGAGGCGAGCAGTACTTC; CDR3aa: CASSQDVMGGEQYF
abundance: .; d_gene: .; v_gene: TRBV6-4; j_gene: TRBJ2-2; CDR3nt: TGTGCCAGCAGTGCCACAGATAACACCGGGGAGCTGTTTTTT; CDR3aa: CASSATDNTGELFF
abundance: .; d_gene: TRBD1; v_gene: TRBV27; j_gene: TRBJ2-7; CDR3nt: TGTGCCAGCAGAGAACAGGGGGCGCTCCTTTACGAGCAGTACTTC; CDR3aa: CASREQGALLYEQYF
abundance: .; d_gene: TRBD1; v_gene: TRBV2; j_gene: TRBJ1-4; CDR3nt: TGTGCCAGCAGGGGACAGGGAATGGCTAATGAAAAACTGTTTTTT; CDR3aa: CASRGQGMANEKLFF
abundance: .; d_gene: .; v_gene: TRBV29-1; j_gene: TRBJ1-2; CDR3nt: TGCAGCGTAACCGGGACAACCTTCTACACCTTC; CDR3aa: CSVTGTTFYTF
abundance: .; d_gene: TRBD1; v_gene: TRBV18; j_gene: TRBJ1-5; CDR3nt: TGTGCCAGCTCATCGAGGCCAGGGGGCGTGGGCAATCAGCCCCAGCATTTT; CDR3aa: CASSSRPGGVGNQPQHF
abundance: once; d_gene: TRBD2; v_gene: TRBV4-2; j_gene: TRBJ2-7; CDR3nt: TGTGCCAGCAGCCAAGAAGTGTTCGGGGGGGCCTACGAGCAGTACTTC; CDR3aa: CASSQEVFGGAYEQYF
abundance: .; d_gene: .; v_gene: TRBV11-2; j_gene: TRBJ1-3; CDR3nt: TGTGCCAGCAGCTTATTTTCGGGGGCTGGAAACACCATATATTTT; CDR3aa: CASSLFSGAGNTIYF
abundance: .; d_gene: .; v_gene: TRBV2; j_gene: TRBJ2-3; CDR3nt: TGTGCCAGCAGATCGGGACTTCTTAGCACAGATACGCAGTATTTT; CDR3aa: CASRSGLLSTDTQYF
abundance: .; d_gene: .; v_gene: TRBV6-4; j_gene: TRBJ2-3; CDR3nt: TGTGCCAGCAGTGTCTATAGCGCAGATACGCAGTATTTT; CDR3aa: CASSVYSADTQYF
abundance: .; d_gene: .; v_gene: TRBV7-8; j_gene: TRBJ1-2; CDR3nt: TGTGCCAGCAGCTTAGCGGGAGCTTATGGCTACACCTTC; CDR3aa: CASSLAGAYGYTF
abundance: .; d_gene: TRBD2; v_gene: TRBV4-2; j_gene: TRBJ2-7; CDR3nt: TGTGCCAGCAGCCCTTCGCTAGCGGGATACGAGCAGTACTTC; CDR3aa: CASSPSLAGYEQYF
abundance: .; d_gene: TRBD1; v_gene: TRBV7-8; j_gene: TRBJ1-2; CDR3nt: TGTGCCAGCGACACAGGGGGCGGCTATGGCTACACCTTC; CDR3aa: CASDTGGGYGYTF
abundance: few; d_gene: TRBD2; v_gene: TRBV4-1; j_gene: TRBJ2-1; CDR3nt: TGCGCCAGCAGCCAGGCCCTAGCGGGACGACCCTACAATGAGCAGTTCTTC; CDR3aa: CASSQALAGRPYNEQFF